This TCR beta chain was captured by sequencing in a study of radiotherapy plus CTLA-4 blockade in lung cancer. Study-level background: Disease control was seen in approximately 29% of patients, objective responses in around 17%.

V lost 7 bases and J lost 0, with 11 bases in between. The CDR3 sequence is 14 residues long. From germline, CDR1 is SNHLY and CDR2 FYNNEI. Sequencing was performed with immunoSEQ multiplex PCR; in TCRdb, only in-frame clones are kept and a portion is missing. The table lists 60,000 to 70,000 clones, 70% to 80% of them singletons. As for this clone: Its antigen is not known.

Study-wide findings and caveats: Blood saw expansion of tumor-derived TCR clones after radiotherapy plus ipilimumab. Strongest reported response predictors: early blood clone changes and post-radiation interferon-beta.

This sequence was found in a human donor with non-small cell lung cancer who had a complete response to radiotherapy plus ipilimumab. The chain carries TRBV2 and TRBJ2-3, with D uncertain. The sample in question was peripheral blood, obtained from a patient treated with radiotherapy plus ipilimumab. CDR3 coding DNA: TGTGCCAGCATGATAGAGAGGAGCACAGATACGCAGTATTTT. Its protein is CASMIERSTDTQYF.